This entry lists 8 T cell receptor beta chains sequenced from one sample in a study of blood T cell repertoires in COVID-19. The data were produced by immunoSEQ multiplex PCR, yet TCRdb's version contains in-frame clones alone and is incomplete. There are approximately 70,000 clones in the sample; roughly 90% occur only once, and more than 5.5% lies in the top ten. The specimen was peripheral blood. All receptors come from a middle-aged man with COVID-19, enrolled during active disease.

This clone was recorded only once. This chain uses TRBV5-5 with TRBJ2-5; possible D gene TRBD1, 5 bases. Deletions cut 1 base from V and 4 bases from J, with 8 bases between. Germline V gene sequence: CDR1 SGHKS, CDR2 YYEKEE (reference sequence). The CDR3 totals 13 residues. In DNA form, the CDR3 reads TGTGCCAGCAGCTTGTGGCAGGGAGAGACCCAGTACTTC. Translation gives CASSLWQGETQYF.

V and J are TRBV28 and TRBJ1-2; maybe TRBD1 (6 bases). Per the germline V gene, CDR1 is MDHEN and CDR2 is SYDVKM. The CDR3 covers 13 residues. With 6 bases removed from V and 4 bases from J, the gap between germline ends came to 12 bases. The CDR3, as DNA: TGTGCCAGCAGGCCTCAGGGGAGCTATGGCTACACCTTC. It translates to CASRPQGSYGYTF.

CDR3 bases: TGTGCCAGCAGGCGGAGTGCGGATACGCAGTATTTT. Its translation is CASRRSADTQYF. The genes are TRBV6-6 and TRBJ2-3; no definite D call. The CDR3 has 12 residues. Per the germline V gene, CDR1 is MNHNY and CDR2 is SVGAGI (reference sequence). V was shortened by 6 bases and J by 6 bases, with 10 bases between the two germline ends.

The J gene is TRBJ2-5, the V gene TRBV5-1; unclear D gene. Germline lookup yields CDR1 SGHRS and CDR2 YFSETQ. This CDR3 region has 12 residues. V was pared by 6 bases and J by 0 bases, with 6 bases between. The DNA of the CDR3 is TGCGCCAGCAAAGACTACCAAGAGACCCAGTACTTC. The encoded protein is CASKDYQETQYF.

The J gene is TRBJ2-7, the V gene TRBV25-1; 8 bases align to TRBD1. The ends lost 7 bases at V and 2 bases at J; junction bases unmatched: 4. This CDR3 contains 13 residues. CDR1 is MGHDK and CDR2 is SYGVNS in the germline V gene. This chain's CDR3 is CASTRTGPYEQYF. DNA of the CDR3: TGTGCCAGCACCCGGACAGGGCCCTACGAGCAGTACTTC.

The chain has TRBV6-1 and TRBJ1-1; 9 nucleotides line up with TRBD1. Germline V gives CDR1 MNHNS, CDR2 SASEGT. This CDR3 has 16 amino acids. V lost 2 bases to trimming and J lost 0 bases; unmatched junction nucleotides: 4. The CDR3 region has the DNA TGTGCCAGCAGTGAATACGGGACAGGGCTGAACACTGAAGCTTTCTTT. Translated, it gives CASSEYGTGLNTEAFF.

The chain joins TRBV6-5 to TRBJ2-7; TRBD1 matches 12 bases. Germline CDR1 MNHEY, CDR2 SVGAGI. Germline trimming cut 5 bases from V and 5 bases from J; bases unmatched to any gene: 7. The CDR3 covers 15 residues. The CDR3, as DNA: TGTGCCAGCAGTCTAACCGGGACAGGGGGCCACGAGCAGTACTTC. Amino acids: CASSLTGTGGHEQYF.

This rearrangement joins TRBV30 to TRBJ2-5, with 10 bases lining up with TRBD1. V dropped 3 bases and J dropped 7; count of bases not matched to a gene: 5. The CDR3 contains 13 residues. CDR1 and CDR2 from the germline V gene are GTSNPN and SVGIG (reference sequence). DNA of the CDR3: TGTGCCTGGAGGGACAGGGGGGTTTTGACCCAGTACTTC. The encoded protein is CAWRDRGVLTQYF. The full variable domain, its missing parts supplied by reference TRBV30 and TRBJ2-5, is SQTIHQWPATLVQPVGSPLSLECTVEGTSNPNLYWYRQAAGRGLQLLFYSVGIGQISSEVPQNLSASRPQDRQFILSSKKLLLSDSGFYLCAWRDRGVLTQYFGPGTRLLVL.